One sample yielded the 25 T cell receptor beta chains listed below, sequenced in a study of cytomegalovirus exposure and HLA in healthy donors (dated by TCRdb to about 2017). Receptor amplification or capture employed the immunoSEQ multiplex PCR assay. The multiplex PCR relied on a mix of 60 forward primers for TCR Vbeta segments and 13 reverse primers for TCR Jbeta segments. Sourced from immuneACCESS, this table was stored by TCRdb with only in-frame sequences that have V and J called. A share of the clones is absent; for the studies checked, an unresolved V gene accounts for under half, and the remainder has no known explanation. The table for this sample lists 150,000 to 200,000 clones; 70% to 80% of them were counted only once. The ten largest account for roughly 1.5% of the sample. Sequenced: PBMCs. The receptors derive from a woman aged 50 to 60 in good health and CMV-seronegative.

The rearrangement joins TRBV2 to TRBJ1-6, with a possible D match to TRBD1 (5 bases). Trimming stripped 0 bases from V and 8 bases from J, with 8 bases between. The CDR3 has 14 residues. Germline-derived CDR1 and CDR2 are SNHLY and FYNNEI. The chain's CDR3 is CASSEARAYSPLHF. CDR3 DNA sequence: TGTGCCAGCAGTGAAGCCAGGGCATATTCACCCCTCCACTTT.

V usage is TRBV6-5 and J usage is TRBJ1-1, with a tentative D call TRBD1 (6 bases). V lost 6 bases and J lost 0, with 14 bases in between. CDR3 length: 15 residues. CDR1 is MNHEY and CDR2 is SVGAGI in the germline V gene. The CDR3 sequence is CASRTQGLMNTEAFF. CDR3 coding DNA: TGTGCCAGCAGAACTCAGGGGCTCATGAACACTGAAGCTTTCTTT.

In this sample, this clone turned up a few times. The chain joins TRBV15 to TRBJ1-5; D not certain. CDR1 LNHNV and CDR2 YYDKDF come from the germline V gene (reference sequence). With 1 base removed from V and 1 base from J, the gap between germline ends came to 11 bases. This CDR3 region has 16 residues. Written as DNA, the CDR3 is TGTGCCACCAGCAGAGTCCGAGGCATCAGCAATCAGCCCCAGCATTTT. Translated: CATSRVRGISNQPQHF.

The V call is TRBV19, the J call TRBJ2-2; TRBD2 aligns across 10 bases. The CDR3 has 17 amino acids. The trim removed 7 bases at V and 4 bases at J, leaving 12 bases unmatched. Germline lookup yields CDR1 LNHDA and CDR2 SQIVND (reference sequence). CDR3: CASIHLAGVRGTGELFF. The CDR3 coding sequence is TGTGCCAGTATTCACCTAGCGGGAGTTCGCGGCACCGGGGAGCTGTTTTTT.

V gene TRBV7-6 combines with J gene TRBJ1-2; 12 positions agree with TRBD1. The J segment lost 2 bases and the V segment lost 5 bases, leaving 9 bases of the junction unmatched. This CDR3 contains 17 residues. Germline CDR1 SGHVS, CDR2 FNYEAQ. The CDR3 loop reads CASSAGTGGDVNYGYTF. In DNA, the CDR3 is TGTGCCAGCAGCGCCGGGACAGGGGGCGACGTAAACTATGGCTACACCTTC.

The genes are TRBV29-1 and TRBJ1-2, with D perhaps TRBD1 (5 bases). V shed 4 bases and J shed 5 bases, with 14 bases lying between them. The V gene's germline CDR1 is SQVTM and CDR2 ANQGSEA. CDR3 length equals 13 residues. The CDR3 loop is CSVVTRASYGYTF. The CDR3 region has the DNA TGCAGCGTTGTAACCAGGGCATCTTATGGCTACACCTTC.

The chain joins TRBV19 to TRBJ2-1; tentatively, D is TRBD2 (5 bases). Germline assignment: CDR1 LNHDA and CDR2 SQIVND (reference sequence). This CDR3 spans 12 amino acids. The V end was cut by 6 bases, the J end by 8 bases, with 11 bases between. The CDR3 here is CASSHLRDEQFF. The CDR3 region has the DNA TGTGCCAGTAGCCACCTGAGGGATGAGCAGTTCTTC.

J is TRBJ2-7 and V is TRBV29-1; D is unclear. Germline CDR1 reads SQVTM; CDR2 reads ANQGSEA. V lost 3 bases to trimming and J lost 3 bases, with 9 bases between them. This CDR3 contains 12 residues. The CDR3 DNA reads TGCAGCGTTGATTCTGGCCGCTACGAGCAGTACTTC. It encodes CSVDSGRYEQYF.

This clone was seen once. DNA of the CDR3: TGTGCCAGCAGTAGACCAGGCGGGAGTAACTACAATGAGCAGTTCTTC. Translated: CASSRPGGSNYNEQFF. The chain combines TRBV25-1 with TRBJ2-1, with 7 bases lining up with TRBD2. Germline-derived CDR1 and CDR2 are MGHDK and SYGVNS. The trim removed 5 bases at V and 3 bases at J, leaving 10 bases unmatched. The CDR3 runs 16 residues. The whole variable domain, filled in from reference TRBV25-1 and TRBJ2-1, reads EADIYQTPRYLVIGTGKKITLECSQTMGHDKMYWYQQDPGMELHLIHYSYGVNSTEKGDLSSESTVSRIRTEHFPLTLESARPSHTSQYLCASSRPGGSNYNEQFFGPGTRLTVL.

Of note for this clone: Other DNA variants within this sample encode the same CDR3. This sequence joins TRBV5-1 and TRBJ2-7, with D possibly matching TRBD2 (6 bases). V was pared by 0 bases and J by 0 bases, with 10 bases between. Germline assignment: CDR1 SGHRS and CDR2 YFSETQ. The CDR3 length is 15 residues. The CDR3 sequence is CASSLGRGLSYEQYF. DNA of the CDR3: TGCGCCAGCAGCTTGGGCCGGGGACTCTCCTACGAGCAGTACTTC.

This clone has just one count. V is TRBV7-2 and J is TRBJ1-2, with D uncertain. Looked up from germline, CDR1 is SGHTA and CDR2 is FQGNSA. The CDR3 consists of 12 residues. V lost 3 bases and J lost 8, with 10 bases in between. The CDR3 DNA is TGTGCCAGCAGCTTCGAGCCGGGAGGCTACACCTTC. Amino acid sequence: CASSFEPGGYTF.

The chain joins TRBV5-8 to TRBJ1-6, with D hard to call. The CDR3 spans 14 residues. The germline V gene encodes CDR1 SGHTS and CDR2 YDEGEE. V lost 6 bases and J lost 10, with 17 bases in between. This chain's CDR3 is CASKRLMSESPLHF. CDR3 bases: TGTGCCAGCAAGAGACTTATGAGTGAATCACCCCTCCACTTT.

The chain combines TRBV29-1 with TRBJ2-5; possible D gene TRBD2, 6 bases. Trimming removed 4 bases from V and 11 bases from J, with 14 bases in between. The CDR3 runs to 11 residues. From germline, CDR1 is SQVTM and CDR2 ANQGSEA. CDR3 residues: CSVGGVSLQYF. As DNA, the CDR3 is TGCAGCGTTGGGGGGGTGTCCCTGCAGTACTTC.

The chain combines TRBV19 with TRBJ1-2; no clear D gene. V was cut by 3 bases and J by 3 bases, with 17 bases left in between. Germline assignment: CDR1 LNHDA and CDR2 SQIVND (reference sequence). CDR3 size: 16 residues. The CDR3 DNA reads TGTGCCAGTAGTATTGTGTTCTCGGGGAGAGACTATGGCTACACCTTC. It yields the protein CASSIVFSGRDYGYTF.

This clone was found a few times. The chain couples TRBV2 to TRBJ1-5; 8 positions agree with TRBD1. Germline assignment: CDR1 SNHLY and CDR2 FYNNEI. J gave up 4 bases and V 3 bases, and 2 bases lay outside the gene matches. The CDR3 runs to 14 residues. This CDR3 reads CASSDRGPNQPQHF. CDR3 coding DNA: TGTGCCAGCAGTGACAGGGGGCCTAATCAGCCCCAGCATTTT.

The rearrangement joins TRBV4-1 to TRBJ2-1; perhaps TRBD2 as D (6 bases). The CDR3 consists of 16 residues. The germline V gene has CDR1 MGHRA and CDR2 YSYEKL. Trimming took off 1 base at V and 1 base at J, with 11 bases between the two ends. CDR3 in DNA: TGCGCCAGCAGCCAAGGGGGGACTCCTTCCTACAATGAGCAGTTCTTC. Its protein is CASSQGGTPSYNEQFF.

This clone has only a few counts. V gene TRBV5-1 combines with J gene TRBJ1-1; no reliable D call. The germline V gene encodes CDR1 SGHRS and CDR2 YFSETQ. V dropped 0 bases and J dropped 9 bases, with 18 bases sitting between them. The CDR3 contains 15 residues. CDR3 sequence (DNA): TGCGCCAGCAGCTTGGATGGCAGGCCTCAAGACAAAGCTTTCTTT. Its protein product is CASSLDGRPQDKAFF.

The genes are TRBV7-6 and TRBJ2-7; possibly TRBD1 for D (5 bases). Trimming shortened V by 4 bases and J by 3 bases, and 7 bases separated the two germline ends. The length of the CDR3 is 12 residues. CDR1 is SGHVS and CDR2 is FNYEAQ in the germline V gene. The CDR3 reads CASSSQGYEQYF. The CDR3 nucleotides are TGTGCCAGCAGCTCCCAGGGCTACGAGCAGTACTTC.

The CDR3 nucleotides are TGCGCCAGCAGCCCTAACCTGGGACAGGGGTTTGGCTACACCTTC. Translation gives CASSPNLGQGFGYTF. The rearrangement uses TRBV4-3 and TRBJ1-2, with 10 bases matching TRBD1. Germline values: CDR1 LGHNA, CDR2 YSLEER. V was clipped by 4 bases and J by 7 bases; unmatched bases: 9. CDR3 length: 15 residues.

This clone came up once. For the CDR3, the DNA is TGCAGCCTTCAAGACGGGAGCCTTAGTGAGCAGTTCTTC. This translates into CSLQDGSLSEQFF. J is TRBJ2-1 and V is TRBV29-1, with D perhaps TRBD2 (6 bases). CDR3 size: 13 residues. CDR1 is SQVTM, CDR2 ANQGSEA, per germline. V was pared by 8 bases and J by 9 bases, with 20 bases between.

This chain connects TRBV2 to TRBJ1-1, with TRBD1 matching 9 bases. CDR3 size: 15 residues. In germline, CDR1 is SNHLY, CDR2 FYNNEI. Trimming at V came to 4 bases and at J to 7 bases, leaving 10 bases not matched to a gene. The CDR3 reads CASSGPGQGAGEAFF. The CDR3 nucleotides are TGTGCCAGCAGTGGGCCGGGACAGGGAGCAGGTGAAGCTTTCTTT. Full variable domain (remainder filled in from reference TRBV2 and TRBJ1-1): EPEVTQTPSHQVTQMGQEVILRCVPISNHLYFYWYRQILGQKVEFLVSFYNNEISEKSEIFDDQFSVERPDGSNFTLKIRSTKLEDSAMYFCASSGPGQGAGEAFFGQGTRLTVV.

V usage is TRBV2 and J usage is TRBJ1-2, with 11 bases identical to TRBD1. The length of the CDR3 is 14 residues. After removal of 6 bases from V and 4 bases from J, the junction contained 4 bases not matched to a gene. The germline V gene has CDR1 SNHLY and CDR2 FYNNEI. This CDR3 is CASSRDRGAYGYTF. In nucleotides, the CDR3 is TGTGCCAGCAGCCGGGACAGGGGGGCCTATGGCTACACCTTC.

The chain links TRBV28 to TRBJ2-7; D ambiguous. V was trimmed by 2 bases and J by 2 bases, leaving 10 bases between them. Germline assignment: CDR1 MDHEN and CDR2 SYDVKM. The CDR3 length is 14 residues. The CDR3 nucleotides are TGTGCCAGCAGTTTAGGGCGTCCTCCCTACGAGCAGTACTTC. This gives the protein CASSLGRPPYEQYF. The whole variable domain, remainder taken from reference TRBV28 and TRBJ2-7, is DVKVTQSSRYLVKRTGEKVFLECVQDMDHENMFWYRQDPGLGLRLIYFSYDVKMKEKGDIPEGYSVSREKKERFSLILESASTNQTSMYLCASSLGRPPYEQYFGPGTRLTVT.

This clone has more than one count but fewer than ten. J is TRBJ1-3 and V is TRBV7-8; 9 bases line up with TRBD1. Germline V gene data show CDR1 as SGHVS and CDR2 as FQNEAQ. The ends lost 1 base at V and 4 bases at J; junction bases unmatched: 8. This CDR3 has 17 residues. The CDR3 nucleotides are TGTGCCAGCAGCTTAGGACCACAGGGGGCGCGAGGAAACACCATATATTTT. Amino acid sequence: CASSLGPQGARGNTIYF.

The J gene is TRBJ1-6, the V gene TRBV7-3; maybe TRBD1 (5 bases). V was clipped by 5 bases and J by 10 bases, with 15 bases between them. From germline, CDR1 is SGHTA and CDR2 FQGTGA. The CDR3 loop spans 14 amino acids. The CDR3 loop is CASSQQVVGSPLHF. CDR3 nucleotides: TGTGCCAGCAGCCAACAGGTCGTGGGATCACCCCTCCACTTT.